What follows are 26 T cell receptor beta chains derived from one specimen sequenced in a study of T-cell reconstitution after alpha-beta-depleted transplantation in children. Unique molecular identifiers tagged the TCRbeta library. MiXCR, applied by TCRdb to the PCR reads, yields one record per CDR3 protein. The sample carries around 960,000 distinct CDR3 sequences, less than 30% recorded once. Sample: PBMCs, mostly from graft donor cells, taken 360 days after TCRalphabeta/CD19-depleted stem cell transplant. These receptor sequences come from a boy in the first two years of life who had a stem cell transplant for SCID, so the T cells may come from the graft donor.

This CDR3 is CASRTQGASGYEQYF. The CDR3 DNA reads TGTGCCAGCAGGACCCAGGGGGCCTCTGGCTACGAGCAGTACTTC. The V and J genes are TRBV28 and TRBJ2-7, with TRBD1 matching over 8 bases. V was pared by 6 bases and J by 3 bases, with 10 bases of the junction left unmatched. Germline assignment: CDR1 MDHEN and CDR2 SYDVKM. This CDR3 is 15 amino acids long.

V gene TRBV5-1 combines with J gene TRBJ2-3; no clear D. Trimming cost V 1 base and J 4 bases, with 7 bases left between them. Germline V lookup: CDR1 SGHRS, CDR2 YFSETQ. This CDR3 is built from 13 residues. The CDR3 loop reads CASSLYDADTQYF. In nucleotides, the CDR3 is TGCGCCAGCAGCTTGTATGACGCAGATACGCAGTATTTT. Filled out from reference TRBV5-1 and TRBJ2-3, the complete variable domain reads KAGVTQTPRYLIKTRGQQVTLSCSPISGHRSVSWYQQTPGQGLQFLFEYFSETQRNKGNFPGRFSGRQFSNSRSEMNVSTLELGDSALYLCASSLYDADTQYFGPGTRLTVL.

The CDR3 nucleotides are TGCAGCGTTGCCTTTGGCGGGGGATCAGATACGCAGTATTTT. Residues: CSVAFGGGSDTQYF. This chain uses TRBV29-1 with TRBJ2-3; 7 bases are shared with TRBD2. The V segment lost 4 bases and the J segment 4 bases; nucleotides outside the gene matches: 8. Germline V gene lookup returns CDR1 SQVTM and CDR2 ANQGSEA. CDR3 length: 14 residues.

The CDR3, as DNA: TGTGCCAGCAGTCGGCACCGTTCCCAAGAGACCCAGTACTTC. Protein sequence: CASSRHRSQETQYF. The chain couples TRBV12-3 or TRBV12-4 to TRBJ2-5; D unresolved. The V end was cut by 5 bases, the J end by 1 base, with 11 bases between. The CDR3 contains 14 residues.

This clonotype was detected a few times. This rearrangement joins TRBV3-1 to TRBJ2-2; D gene unclear. The CDR3 consists of 15 residues. In germline, CDR1 is LGHDT, CDR2 YNNKEL (reference sequence). The ends were cut back, 3 bases at V and 4 bases at J, with 12 bases in the middle. CDR3 loop: CASSHVGWSTGELFF. The CDR3, as DNA: TGTGCCAGCAGCCATGTGGGATGGAGCACCGGGGAGCTGTTTTTT.

In this sample, this clonotype turned up a few times. The chain combines TRBV5-1 with TRBJ1-2; D is unresolved. This CDR3 is 14 amino acids long. CDR1 and CDR2 from the germline V gene are SGHRS and YFSETQ. Trimming removed 1 base at V and 8 bases at J, with 15 bases between. The CDR3 DNA is TGCGCCAGCAGCTTGCCCGGGTCCGGAGGGGGCTACACCTTC. This gives the protein CASSLPGSGGGYTF.

This clonotype was counted a few times. J is TRBJ2-5 and V is TRBV19; TRBD1 is a possible D gene (6 bases). The germline V and J ends were trimmed by 8 bases and 5 bases, with 15 bases remaining between them. The germline gives CDR1 LNHDA, CDR2 SQIVND (reference sequence). This CDR3 spans 13 amino acids. CDR3 coding DNA: TGTGCCAGTCGAAGCAGGGGCGAGGAGACCCAGTACTTC. It translates to CASRSRGEETQYF.

This chain links TRBV12-3 or TRBV12-4 with TRBJ1-1, with 7 bases lining up with TRBD1. Losses at the gene ends were 5 bases for V and 5 bases for J; bases not matched to a gene: 11. There are 15 residues in the CDR3. CDR3 loop: CASSADFDRETEAFF. CDR3 in DNA: TGTGCCAGCAGTGCCGACTTTGACAGGGAAACTGAAGCTTTCTTT.

This clonotype occurred a few times. CDR3 sequence: CASSRRPGELFF. The CDR3 DNA follows: TGTGCCAGCAGCCGCCGACCCGGGGAGCTGTTTTTT. This rearrangement joins TRBV5-6 to TRBJ2-2, with D hard to call. Germline V CDR1 and CDR2: SGHDT, YYEEEE. The CDR3 runs to 12 residues. Trimming left V 4 bases short and J 6 bases short, with 7 bases between.

CDR3: CASSGGHPDTQYF. The CDR3 coding sequence is TGTGCCAGCAGTGGGGGACACCCAGATACGCAGTATTTT. This chain links TRBV6-6 with TRBJ2-3; TRBD1 is a possible D gene (6 bases). Germline CDR1 and CDR2: MNHNY and SVGAGI (reference sequence). The ends were cut back, 5 bases at V and 4 bases at J, with 10 bases in the middle. This CDR3 has 13 amino acids.

The chain carries TRBV9 and TRBJ1-2; 7 nucleotides match TRBD1. Trimming took 3 bases from V and 5 from J; bases not matched to a gene: 10. The germline CDR1 and CDR2 sequences are SGDLS and YYNGEE. The CDR3 is 15 residues long. The CDR3 here is CASSGQGEGVYGYTF. DNA for the CDR3: TGTGCCAGCAGCGGACAGGGAGAGGGTGTGTATGGCTACACCTTC.

This clonotype was counted ten times or more. The chain is built from TRBV7-9 and TRBJ1-1; TRBD1 is a possible D gene (6 bases). Trimming removed 5 bases from V and 4 bases from J, with 17 bases in between. Germline CDR1 SEHNR, CDR2 FQNEAQ (reference sequence). This CDR3 has 15 residues. The CDR3 here is CASSLGWGASTEAFF. CDR3 coding DNA: TGTGCCAGCAGCCTCGGTTGGGGGGCGAGCACTGAAGCTTTCTTT.

In this sample, this clonotype turned up a few times. The chain uses TRBV28 and TRBJ2-3, with D perhaps given as TRBD1 or TRBD2 (5 bases each). Germline values: CDR1 MDHEN, CDR2 SYDVKM. The CDR3 extends over 15 amino acids. V was trimmed by 6 bases and J by 1 base, leaving 14 bases between them. This chain's CDR3 is CASSGAGAGTDTQYF. The CDR3 bases are TGTGCCAGCAGCGGGGCTGGAGCCGGCACAGATACGCAGTATTTT.

The genes are TRBV5-6 and TRBJ2-7, with 8 bases fitting TRBD1. V lost 3 bases to trimming and J lost 8 bases; unmatched junction nucleotides: 7. The CDR3 runs 13 residues. The germline V gene encodes CDR1 SGHDT and CDR2 YYEEEE. CDR3 sequence reads: CASSYGTGTKQYF. DNA of the CDR3: TGTGCCAGCAGCTACGGGACAGGAACGAAGCAGTACTTC.

This clonotype was detected a few times. The chain links TRBV7-6 to TRBJ2-5, with D uncertain. The CDR3 loop spans 14 amino acids. Germline V gene lookup returns CDR1 SGHVS and CDR2 FNYEAQ. V gave up 1 base and J gave up 3 bases, with 9 bases separating them. Here the CDR3 DNA reads TGTGCCAGCAGCTTAGGGCCGCGAAAAGAGACCCAGTACTTC. Translated, it gives CASSLGPRKETQYF.

The gene calls are TRBV4-3 and TRBJ2-1; maybe TRBD2 (5 bases). Germline values: CDR1 LGHNA, CDR2 YSLEER. This CDR3 is 16 amino acids long. Trimming pared 3 bases from V and 6 bases from J, leaving 18 bases between. The CDR3, as DNA: TGCGCCAGCAGCCATGGTTGGAGGCCGAGGGTCAATGAGCAGTTCTTC. As protein: CASSHGWRPRVNEQFF.

The table lists this clonotype with a few counts. The chain combines TRBV2 with TRBJ2-1; 10 positions match TRBD2. Germline trimming cut 4 bases from V and 6 bases from J; bases unmatched to any gene: 6. This CDR3 comprises 15 residues. CDR1 SNHLY and CDR2 FYNNEI come from the germline V gene. CDR3 sequence (DNA): TGTGCCAGCAGTGCACCGGGACTAGCGTTCAATGAGCAGTTCTTC. Residues: CASSAPGLAFNEQFF.

V is TRBV6-2 or TRBV6-3 and J is TRBJ1-2; D is ambiguous. Germline CDR1 MNHEY, CDR2 SVGEGT. V lost 6 bases and J 4 bases, leaving 12 bases between the germline ends. The CDR3 spans 13 residues. Written as DNA, the CDR3 is TGTGCCAGCAGCCCCGGACGGAGCTATGGCTACACCTTC. Amino acids: CASSPGRSYGYTF.

The chain combines TRBV7-8 with TRBJ2-7; 8 nucleotides line up with TRBD1. The CDR3 sequence is 16 residues long. Germline V gene sequence: CDR1 SGHVS, CDR2 FQNEAQ. J was trimmed by 0 bases and V by 2 bases; bases with no gene match: 6. CDR3: CASSLRTGILSYEQYF. CDR3 nucleotide sequence: TGTGCCAGCAGCTTACGGACAGGGATACTCTCCTACGAGCAGTACTTC.

This sequence joins TRBV9 and TRBJ1-2; D perhaps matches TRBD1 (5 bases). In germline, CDR1 is SGDLS, CDR2 YYNGEE. The ends were cut back, 4 bases at V and 8 bases at J, with 15 bases in the middle. The CDR3 has 13 amino acids. The CDR3 region is CASSRGVGDGYTF. DNA for the CDR3: TGTGCCAGCAGCCGGGGGGTTGGGGACGGCTACACCTTC.

The V call is TRBV7-9, the J call TRBJ1-2; D gene uncertain. The CDR3 extends over 12 amino acids. Deletions cut 4 bases from V and 4 bases from J, with 7 bases between. Germline V CDR1 and CDR2: SEHNR, FQNEAQ (reference sequence). CDR3 loop: CASSSRVYGYTF. CDR3 nucleotides: TGTGCCAGCAGCTCGCGGGTCTATGGCTACACCTTC.

The chain links TRBV6-1 to TRBJ1-4; 10 bases match TRBD1. The V segment lost 7 bases and the J segment 6 bases; nucleotides outside the gene matches: 8. This CDR3 spans 15 amino acids. Germline CDR1 reads MNHNS; CDR2 reads SASEGT. CDR3 sequence reads: CASMPTGTGDEKLFF. The CDR3 DNA reads TGTGCCAGCATGCCCACCGGGACAGGGGATGAAAAACTGTTTTTT.

There are a few counts of this clonotype. The chain has TRBV28 and TRBJ1-2; no clear D gene. The CDR3 totals 16 residues. The germline V gene has CDR1 MDHEN and CDR2 SYDVKM. The V end was cut by 6 bases, the J end by 3 bases, with 20 bases between. The CDR3 bases are TGTGCCAGCAGCTCCCATGCTTCGTCGGGTCACTATGGCTACACCTTC. The encoded protein is CASSSHASSGHYGYTF.

This clonotype has more than one count but fewer than ten. The chain is built from TRBV12-3 or TRBV12-4 and TRBJ2-2, with a possible D match to TRBD2 (6 bases). The CDR3 has 16 amino acids. Trimming pared 4 bases from V and 5 bases from J, leaving 17 bases between. The CDR3 loop reads CASSSKGRGRTGELFF. The CDR3 bases are TGTGCCAGCAGTTCCAAAGGGCGGGGTAGGACCGGGGAGCTGTTTTTT.

In this sample, this clonotype turned up a few times. The chain links TRBV5-1 to TRBJ2-7; tentatively, D is TRBD2 (5 bases). This CDR3 comprises 14 residues. V was cut by 4 bases and J by 4 bases, with 15 bases left in between. Per the germline V gene, CDR1 is SGHRS and CDR2 is YFSETQ. Here the CDR3 DNA reads TGCGCCAGCAGCAGCCTGGGGAGCGGTTACGAGCAGTACTTC. It translates to CASSSLGSGYEQYF.

V usage is TRBV20-1 and J usage is TRBJ1-5; a possible D gene is TRBD1 (5 bases). V dropped 7 bases and J dropped 3 bases, with 13 bases sitting between them. This CDR3 comprises 13 residues. Per the germline V gene, CDR1 is DFQATT and CDR2 is SNEGSKA (reference sequence). This CDR3 reads CSGMGGYNQPQHF. CDR3 DNA: TGCAGTGGTATGGGGGGGTACAATCAGCCCCAGCATTTT.